This T cell receptor beta chain was captured by sequencing in a study of beta chain features in type 1 diabetes. Expressed TCRB transcripts were sequenced because the isolated RNA had all been reverse transcribed beforehand. Naive, central memory and regulatory T cell samples produced a mean of roughly 3.8 million reads. Profiled with immunoSEQ multiplex PCR; TCRdb holds only in-frame clones, not every one. The table records fewer than 250,000 clones, 7.5% to 10% of them present only once. Germline trimming cut 5 bases from V and 1 base from J; bases unmatched to any gene: 10. This CDR3 region has 18 residues. Germline CDR1 is LNHDA and CDR2 is SQIVND (reference sequence). Markers CD45RO/CCR7/CD25/CD127/CD95/CD27 served to sort CD4+ naive, central memory, regulatory and stem cell-like memory cells.

The sequencing sample was made of naive CD4+ T cells from blood. The chain carries TRBV19 and TRBJ2-7, with TRBD2 matching over 14 bases. The origin of this receptor is a woman younger than 35 in good health. CDR3 amino acids: CASSQHLGLAGESYEQYF. The CDR3 DNA follows: TGTGCCAGTAGTCAACACCTGGGACTAGCGGGAGAATCCTACGAGCAGTACTTC.